Following are 27 T cell receptor beta chains from one sample sequenced in a study of blood T cells in healthy people across ages (dated by TCRdb to between 2014 and 2016). The method was 5' RACE. TCRdb records Illumina HiSeq 2500 as the sequencer. A second PCR of roughly 7 to 12 cycles was run with a J-beta primer mix and a sample-barcoded 5' primer. The raw public data were reprocessed by TCRdb itself: fastp quality trimming at Q25, MiXCR clonotype calling, in-frame beta chains only. When rows share a CDR3 protein, they turn into one entry using the most common DNA and genes. This sample lists about a million distinct CDR3 sequences; less than 45% were detected once. Under 15% of the sample belongs to the ten largest clones. Sequenced material: blood. The origin of the receptors is a man between 18 and 35 years old in good health.

The chain couples TRBV15 to TRBJ1-1; D not certain. V lost 0 bases to trimming and J lost 5 bases, with 10 bases between them. CDR3 length: 14 residues. In germline, CDR1 is LNHNV, CDR2 YYDKDF (reference sequence). The CDR3 nucleotides are TGTGCCACCAGCAGAGATCCATCGGAAACTGAAGCTTTCTTT. It translates to CATSRDPSETEAFF.

This clonotype has at least ten counts. The chain employs TRBV7-9 and TRBJ1-2; tentative D call: TRBD1 (6 bases). Germline CDR1 reads SEHNR; CDR2 reads FQNEAQ (reference sequence). The CDR3 is 14 amino acids. Trimming left V 5 bases short and J 2 bases short, with 12 bases between. CDR3 DNA: TGTGCCAGCAGCCCGGGACACGAGAACTATGGCTACACCTTC. It specifies CASSPGHENYGYTF.

V usage is TRBV10-3 and J usage is TRBJ2-3; 7 bases line up with TRBD1. Germline V CDR1 and CDR2: ENHRY, SYGVKD. The CDR3 contains 15 residues. V gave up 0 bases and J gave up 4 bases; unmatched junction bases: 4. In nucleotides, the CDR3 is TGTGCCATCAGTGAGTCGGGCAGGGGGTCAGATACGCAGTATTTT. It translates to CAISESGRGSDTQYF.

The chain uses TRBV12-3 or TRBV12-4 and TRBJ1-4; D not certain. V was shortened by 7 bases and J by 1 base, with 4 bases between the two germline ends. The CDR3 is 12 residues long. CDR3 DNA: TGTGCCAGCACCGTAACTAATGAAAAACTGTTTTTT. The encoded protein is CASTVTNEKLFF.

The chain links TRBV10-3 to TRBJ2-7; D is ambiguous. V gave up 9 bases and J gave up 7 bases, with 22 bases separating them. Germline loops: CDR1 ENHRY, CDR2 SYGVKD. The CDR3 spans 14 residues. CDR3 nucleotides: TGTGCCATGTACAAGGAAAACTCCTACAATGAGCAGTACTTC. It codes for CAMYKENSYNEQYF.

This clonotype was counted many times. The gene calls are TRBV4-2 and TRBJ2-3; D gene unclear. Germline CDR1 reads LGHNA; CDR2 reads YNFKEQ. The CDR3 is made up of 13 amino acids. V was cut by 0 bases and J by 4 bases, with 5 bases left in between. In DNA, the CDR3 is TGTGCCAGCAGCCAAGAAGTCGCAGATACGCAGTATTTT. It is translated as CASSQEVADTQYF.

This clonotype was picked up a small number of times. CDR3 amino acids: CASSRDILSYNEQFF. Written as DNA, the CDR3 is TGTGCCAGCAGCCGGGACATTTTATCCTACAATGAGCAGTTCTTC. This rearrangement joins TRBV3-1 to TRBJ2-1, with a tentative D call TRBD1 (6 bases). Trimming removed 4 bases at V and 1 base at J, with 11 bases between. This CDR3 is built from 15 residues. CDR1 is LGHDT, CDR2 YNNKEL, per germline (reference sequence).

This clonotype was recorded many times. The rearrangement joins TRBV5-1 to TRBJ2-1, with TRBD1 identical over 9 bases. V was pared by 3 bases and J by 8 bases, with 12 bases of the junction left unmatched. The CDR3 spans 16 residues. CDR1 and CDR2 (germline): SGHRS, YFSETQ. The chain's CDR3 is CASSWMMGQGFYEQFF. The CDR3, as DNA: TGCGCCAGCAGCTGGATGATGGGACAGGGTTTTTATGAGCAGTTCTTC.

This chain connects TRBV11-2 to TRBJ2-7; D unclear. The germline gives CDR1 SGHAT, CDR2 FQNNGV. The germline V and J ends were trimmed by 1 base and 2 bases, with 15 bases remaining between them. The CDR3 totals 16 residues. CDR3 coding DNA: TGTGCCAGCAGCTTAGCCCTGGCAGAAACGGCCTACGAGCAGTACTTC. This translates into CASSLALAETAYEQYF.

In this sample, this clonotype turned up a few times. This rearrangement joins TRBV6-6 to TRBJ1-4; D remains unclear. This CDR3 has 14 amino acids. In germline, CDR1 is MNHNY, CDR2 SVGAGI (reference sequence). Trimming stripped 3 bases from V and 7 bases from J, with 12 bases between. This CDR3 is CASSYTVEGEKLFF. As DNA, the CDR3 is TGTGCCAGCAGTTATACGGTCGAGGGTGAAAAACTGTTTTTT.

This clonotype has just a few counts. J is TRBJ2-2 and V is TRBV5-5; TRBD1 is a possible D gene (5 bases). CDR1 is SGHKS and CDR2 is YYEKEE in the germline V gene (reference sequence). The V gene lost 4 bases and the J gene lost 1 base, with 17 bases spanning the gap. This CDR3 is 17 amino acids long. The CDR3 protein is CASSPHPAQVNTGELFF. The CDR3 DNA sequence: TGTGCCAGCAGCCCACATCCAGCACAGGTGAACACCGGGGAGCTGTTTTTT.

V gene TRBV28 combines with J gene TRBJ2-1, with 8 bases aligning to TRBD2. TRBJ2-7 matches the DNA end more closely, so the J call is doubtful. The CDR3 totals 15 residues. Germline CDR1 and CDR2: MDHEN and SYDVKM. Written as DNA, the CDR3 is TGTGCCAGCAGAGGAGCGGGAGAAATCTACAATGAGCAGTACTTC. The encoded protein is CASRGAGEIYNEQYF.

This clonotype was detected a few times. The chain links TRBV29-1 to TRBJ1-1; no clear D gene. Looked up from germline, CDR1 is SQVTM and CDR2 is ANQGSEA. V shed 7 bases and J shed 2 bases, with 8 bases lying between them. The CDR3 extends over 11 amino acids. The CDR3 region is CSATINTEAFF. The CDR3 DNA reads as TGCAGCGCCACGATAAACACTGAAGCTTTCTTT.

V usage is TRBV5-1 and J usage is TRBJ2-1; the D gene is possibly TRBD2 (5 bases). Looked up from germline, CDR1 is SGHRS and CDR2 is YFSETQ. This CDR3 comprises 15 residues. V lost 3 bases to trimming and J lost 3 bases, with 13 bases between them. The CDR3 coding sequence is TGCGCCAGCAGCTGGACTGGCGCTGGCTACAATGAGCAGTTCTTC. It encodes CASSWTGAGYNEQFF.

The rearrangement uses TRBV5-1 and TRBJ2-3, with D possibly being TRBD1 (5 bases). Trimming left V 1 base short and J 0 bases short, with 12 bases between. Germline assignment: CDR1 SGHRS and CDR2 YFSETQ. The CDR3 extends over 16 amino acids. Written as DNA, the CDR3 is TGCGCCAGCAGCTTGTTCTGGGGCATTAGCACAGATACGCAGTATTTT. Its translation: CASSLFWGISTDTQYF.

The chain joins TRBV29-1 to TRBJ2-5; no clear D. Germline V gives CDR1 SQVTM, CDR2 ANQGSEA. Trimming pared 2 bases from V and 7 bases from J, leaving 5 bases between. This CDR3 contains 10 residues. CDR3 protein: CSVEWGTQYF. CDR3 nucleotide sequence: TGCAGCGTTGAATGGGGGACCCAGTACTTC.

The V gene is TRBV7-2, the J gene TRBJ1-1; D perhaps matches TRBD1 (6 bases). Germline assignment: CDR1 SGHTA and CDR2 FQGNSA. This CDR3 is built from 14 residues. V lost 9 bases to trimming and J lost 5 bases, with 19 bases between them. The CDR3 region is CASKVETGETEAFF. The CDR3 coding sequence is TGTGCCAGTAAAGTTGAGACAGGCGAAACTGAAGCTTTCTTT. Supplemented by reference TRBV7-2 and TRBJ1-1, the full variable domain reads GAGVSQSPSNKVTEKGKDVELRCDPISGHTALYWYRQSLGQGLEFLIYFQGNSAPDKSGLPSDRFSAERTGGSVSTLTIQRTQQEDSAVYLCASKVETGETEAFFGQGTRLTVV.

The rearrangement uses TRBV5-6 and TRBJ1-4; perhaps TRBD1 as D (5 bases). This CDR3 contains 16 residues. CDR1 is SGHDT, CDR2 YYEEEE, per germline. V gave up 1 base and J gave up 0 bases, with 10 bases separating them. CDR3 bases: TGTGCCAGCAGCTTGACTATAGGGGCAACTAATGAAAAACTGTTTTTT. Protein: CASSLTIGATNEKLFF.

The chain uses TRBV7-2 and TRBJ2-3; 8 nucleotides line up with TRBD2. Germline V CDR1 and CDR2: SGHTA, FQGNSA. V gave up 6 bases and J gave up 2 bases; unmatched junction bases: 7. This CDR3 comprises 15 residues. The CDR3 spells CASSRAGALTDTQYF. The CDR3 DNA reads TGTGCCAGCAGTCGAGCGGGGGCGCTCACAGATACGCAGTATTTT.

The rearrangement joins TRBV20-1 to TRBJ1-2, with a tentative D call TRBD1 (5 bases). From germline, CDR1 is DFQATT and CDR2 SNEGSKA (reference sequence). Trimming shortened V by 2 bases and J by 6 bases, and 22 bases separated the two germline ends. This CDR3 region has 16 residues. In nucleotides, the CDR3 is TGCAGTGCTAGAAGAAGCAACCTGGACACCGTAGATGGCTACACCTTC. Its translation: CSARRSNLDTVDGYTF.

Points on this clonotype: The junction and the germline gene differ at one end; a read error may be behind it. The rearrangement joins TRBV4-1 to TRBJ1-5; no clear D gene. CDR1 is MGHRA and CDR2 is YSYEKL in the germline V gene. The CDR3 consists of 19 residues. CDR3 region: CVSSQGVVPTLYSNQPQHF. As DNA, the CDR3 is TGCGTCAGCAGCCAAGGAGTAGTCCCAACCCTCTATAGCAATCAGCCCCAGCATTTT.

A note on this clonotype: At one boundary the junction diverges from the germline segment, which might be a read error. J is TRBJ1-5 and V is TRBV4-2; D might be TRBD1 (5 bases). The CDR3 length is 17 residues. Looked up from germline, CDR1 is LGHNA and CDR2 is YNFKEQ. The CDR3 nucleotides are TGTGCCAGCAGACAAGATCGGGGCGGGGACGGCAATCAGCCCCAGCATTTT. Translation: CASRQDRGGDGNQPQHF.

This clonotype appeared a few times. The genes are TRBV20-1 and TRBJ1-2; D is uncertain. The CDR3 loop spans 14 amino acids. The germline CDR1 and CDR2 sequences are DFQATT and SNEGSKA (reference sequence). The V end was cut by 1 base, the J end by 2 bases, with 11 bases between. The CDR3 nucleotides are TGCAGTGCTAGAGTCCGATTGCGAAACTATGGCTACACCTTC. Its protein is CSARVRLRNYGYTF.

Ten or more counts support this clonotype. The rearrangement uses TRBV12-3 or TRBV12-4 and TRBJ2-6; no clear D. With 5 bases removed from V and 2 bases from J, the gap between germline ends came to 1 base. The CDR3 runs to 12 residues. As DNA, the CDR3 is TGTGCCAGCAGTGCTGGGGCCAACGTCCTGACTTTC. Its protein is CASSAGANVLTF.

This clonotype has only a few counts. The chain links TRBV4-2 to TRBJ1-1; 7 nucleotides align to TRBD1. This CDR3 comprises 17 residues. Germline CDR1 reads LGHNA; CDR2 reads YNFKEQ. J was trimmed by 1 base and V by 0 bases; bases with no gene match: 8. The DNA of the CDR3 is TGTGCCAGCAGCCAAGATCCCGGCAGGGGGAAGAACACTGAAGCTTTCTTT. Its protein product is CASSQDPGRGKNTEAFF.

The chain links TRBV6-6 to TRBJ1-6, with 8 bases identical to TRBD1. V trimming: 4 bases; J trimming: 9 bases; junction bases outside the gene matches: 8. This CDR3 contains 15 residues. Germline lookup yields CDR1 MNHNY and CDR2 SVGAGI (reference sequence). Here the CDR3 DNA reads TGTGCCAGCAGTTCGAGGACAGGGCACAGTTCACCCCTCCACTTT. Its protein is CASSSRTGHSSPLHF.

This clonotype was detected ten times or more. The chain carries TRBV18 and TRBJ2-1; D tentatively fits TRBD1 or TRBD2 (6 bases each). The CDR3 loop spans 14 amino acids. V dropped 4 bases and J dropped 6 bases, with 13 bases sitting between them. Germline loops: CDR1 KGHSH, CDR2 LQKENI. CDR3 protein: CASSQGGIGNEQFF. DNA of the CDR3: TGTGCCAGCTCACAGGGGGGCATCGGCAATGAGCAGTTCTTC.